Below, 25 T cell receptor beta chains from the same sample are listed, as sequenced in a study of shared clonotypes between healthy human individuals. Naive CD8 cells lacked CD45RO and underwent positive selection for CCR7, leaving out terminally differentiated effector memory CD45RA+ cells. Profiling relied on immunoSEQ multiplex PCR, and the TCRdb table lists in-frame clones only, not all of them. The table shows about 550,000 clones, with nearly 97% occurring only once. The material sequenced was naive CD8+ T cells sorted from blood. The receptors derive from a woman between 25 and 40 years old in good health.

This chain links TRBV27 with TRBJ2-1, with 8 nucleotides matching TRBD2. Germline trimming cut 3 bases from V and 6 bases from J; bases unmatched to any gene: 1. Per the germline V gene, CDR1 is MNHEY and CDR2 is SMNVEV (reference sequence). This CDR3 has 13 amino acids. The CDR3 DNA sequence: TGTGCCAGCAGTTTCCGGGAGGGCAATGAGCAGTTCTTC. Protein: CASSFREGNEQFF.

The rearrangement joins TRBV19 to TRBJ2-1; either TRBD1 or TRBD2 may fit D (6 bases each). The CDR3 has 15 amino acids. The V end was cut by 5 bases, the J end by 9 bases, with 20 bases between. Germline loops: CDR1 LNHDA, CDR2 SQIVND (reference sequence). The CDR3 nucleotides are TGTGCCAGTAGTCCTGGGACGGGGGCTGGCGGTGAGCAGTTCTTC. Its translation: CASSPGTGAGGEQFF.

This rearrangement joins TRBV19 to TRBJ1-5; TRBD1 aligns across 7 bases. Germline V gene data show CDR1 as LNHDA and CDR2 as SQIVND (reference sequence). V trimming: 8 bases; J trimming: 5 bases; junction bases outside the gene matches: 12. The length of the CDR3 is 15 residues. CDR3 coding DNA: TGTGCCAGTGCTTTGATGCAGGGGGATGATCAGCCCCAGCATTTT. Protein: CASALMQGDDQPQHF.

This rearrangement joins TRBV7-3 to TRBJ1-2; D unclear. This CDR3 region has 13 residues. V lost 1 base, J lost 8 bases, and 11 bases lay in between. The germline V gene has CDR1 SGHTA and CDR2 FQGTGA. The CDR3 sequence is CASSLSPDGGYTF. In DNA form, the CDR3 reads TGTGCCAGCAGCTTAAGTCCAGATGGCGGCTACACCTTC.

The chain uses TRBV19 and TRBJ2-2, with TRBD1 matching over 7 bases. With V trimmed by 3 bases and J by 1 base, 11 bases remained unmatched. The CDR3 totals 18 residues. Germline-derived CDR1 and CDR2 are LNHDA and SQIVND (reference sequence). The CDR3 sequence is CASSIPTTGVGNTGELFF. In DNA, the CDR3 is TGTGCCAGTAGTATCCCAACCACAGGGGTCGGGAACACCGGGGAGCTGTTTTTT.

The chain uses TRBV5-5 and TRBJ1-2, with 9 bases matching TRBD1. Trimming took 4 bases from V and 0 from J; bases not matched to a gene: 10. CDR1 SGHKS and CDR2 YYEKEE come from the germline V gene (reference sequence). The CDR3 runs to 17 residues. DNA of the CDR3: TGTGCCAGCAGCCGGGACAGGGTTGAAAGAGCTAACTATGGCTACACCTTC. Translating gives CASSRDRVERANYGYTF.

The chain recombines TRBV28 with TRBJ2-7; unclear D gene. The V end was cut by 2 bases, the J end by 3 bases, with 8 bases between. CDR3 length: 13 amino acids. Germline CDR1 and CDR2: MDHEN and SYDVKM. CDR3 residues: CASSLDPVYEQYF. The CDR3 DNA reads TGTGCCAGCAGTTTAGACCCTGTCTACGAGCAGTACTTC.

This chain connects TRBV15 to TRBJ2-1, with 11 bases lining up with TRBD2. J was trimmed by 2 bases and V by 4 bases; bases with no gene match: 4. In germline, CDR1 is LNHNV, CDR2 YYDKDF (reference sequence). The CDR3 is 16 amino acids. CDR3 sequence reads: CATSIPGLAAYNEQFF. Written as DNA, the CDR3 is TGTGCCACCAGCATTCCGGGACTAGCGGCCTACAATGAGCAGTTCTTC.

V is TRBV9 and J is TRBJ2-3, with no clear D. V lost 4 bases to trimming and J lost 0 bases, with 3 bases between them. The CDR3 runs 12 residues. Germline V gene sequence: CDR1 SGDLS, CDR2 YYNGEE. This CDR3 reads CASSSSTDTQYF. In nucleotides, the CDR3 is TGTGCCAGCAGCTCCAGCACAGATACGCAGTATTTT.

This chain uses TRBV12-2 with TRBJ1-2; no DNA check was done on the table's D call, TRBD1. TRBV12-2 is annotated as a pseudogene. The CDR3 totals 13 residues. Written as DNA, the CDR3 is TGTGCAAGTCGCTTTTTGGGGGCGCTTGCCTACACCTTC. Protein: CASRFLGALAYTF.

The chain combines TRBV10-1 with TRBJ2-1; 8 nucleotides line up with TRBD2. The germline V gene encodes CDR1 WNHNN and CDR2 SYGVQD (reference sequence). CDR3 length equals 16 residues. V shed 2 bases, J shed 2 bases, and the junction held 5 bases outside the gene matches. Written as DNA, the CDR3 is TGCGCCAGCAGTGAGGTAGGGACTAGGGCCTACAATGAGCAGTTCTTC. Translation gives CASSEVGTRAYNEQFF.

This clone has only one observation. J is TRBJ2-7 and V is TRBV5-6; the D is unclear. The CDR3 sequence is 15 residues long. Germline lookup yields CDR1 SGHDT and CDR2 YYEEEE. V was clipped by 0 bases and J by 3 bases, with 13 bases between them. The CDR3 is CASSLDPDGFYEQYF. DNA of the CDR3: TGTGCCAGCAGCTTGGATCCCGACGGGTTCTACGAGCAGTACTTC.

The V gene is TRBV27, the J gene TRBJ2-1; possibly TRBD2 for D (6 bases). Trimming removed 5 bases at V and 5 bases at J, with 16 bases between. The germline V gene encodes CDR1 MNHEY and CDR2 SMNVEV (reference sequence). The CDR3 is 15 amino acids. CDR3 DNA: TGTGCCAGCAGTGCCGGGGGATACCCCGACAATGAGCAGTTCTTC. It specifies CASSAGGYPDNEQFF.

This clone was observed once. The chain uses TRBV2 and TRBJ2-1, with 12 bases identical to TRBD2. The CDR3 contains 19 residues. Trimming cost V 4 bases and J 5 bases; bases outside gene matches: 15. Germline CDR1 reads SNHLY; CDR2 reads FYNNEI. The chain's CDR3 is CASSVASGRASVSHNEQFF. The CDR3, as DNA: TGTGCCAGCAGTGTTGCTAGCGGGAGGGCCTCAGTTTCACACAATGAGCAGTTCTTC.

The V call is TRBV9, the J call TRBJ2-7, with D perhaps given as TRBD1 or TRBD2 (5 bases each). CDR3 size: 13 residues. Trimming stripped 4 bases from V and 3 bases from J, with 11 bases between. Germline CDR1 and CDR2: SGDLS and YYNGEE. CDR3 loop: CASSRWDHYEQYF. The CDR3 bases are TGTGCCAGCAGCCGTTGGGACCACTACGAGCAGTACTTC.

The V call is TRBV6-1, the J call TRBJ2-1; a weak D match, TRBD2 (5 bases). Germline V CDR1 and CDR2: MNHNS, SASEGT. Trimming took 4 bases from V and 7 from J, leaving 14 bases between them. There are 14 residues in the CDR3. This chain's CDR3 is CASSGTTSVNEQFF. CDR3 in DNA: TGTGCCAGCAGTGGAACAACTAGTGTTAATGAGCAGTTCTTC.

This clone occurred a few times. The same CDR3 is also encoded by other DNA sequences in this sample. The chain joins TRBV5-1 to TRBJ2-3; D gene unclear. V lost 4 bases and J 3 bases, leaving 9 bases between the germline ends. Germline CDR1 reads SGHRS; CDR2 reads YFSETQ. The CDR3 is 13 amino acids. The CDR3 spells CASSLTSTDTQYF. Here the CDR3 DNA reads TGCGCCAGCAGCCTAACGTCGACAGATACGCAGTATTTT.

V and J are TRBV2 and TRBJ2-5, with TRBD1 matching 9 bases. The CDR3 totals 17 residues. After removal of 2 bases from V and 1 base from J, the junction contained 8 bases not matched to a gene. Germline V gives CDR1 SNHLY, CDR2 FYNNEI. Written as DNA, the CDR3 is TGTGCCAGCAGTGAACAGGGGGGACAGGGACTCCAAGAGACCCAGTACTTC. This sequence encodes CASSEQGGQGLQETQYF.

The chain links TRBV27 to TRBJ2-1; 9 nucleotides agree with TRBD2. V trimming: 0 bases; J trimming: 7 bases; junction bases outside the gene matches: 7. Germline loops: CDR1 MNHEY, CDR2 SMNVEV (reference sequence). The CDR3 sequence is 16 residues long. CDR3 DNA: TGTGCCAGCAGTTTATCCCTAGCGGGATTTAAGAATGAGCAGTTCTTC. Amino acid sequence: CASSLSLAGFKNEQFF.

The rearrangement links TRBV6-1 to TRBJ2-4; D uncertain. The CDR3 is 14 residues long. Trimming pared 3 bases from V and 2 bases from J, leaving 8 bases between. The germline V gene has CDR1 MNHNS and CDR2 SASEGT. The CDR3 sequence is CASSDVGSKNIQYF. As DNA, the CDR3 is TGTGCCAGCAGTGATGTGGGATCCAAAAACATTCAGTACTTC.

In the case of this clone: Other nucleotide sequences from this sample produce the same CDR3. The CDR3 spells CASSFSRSGNTIYF. In DNA form, the CDR3 reads TGTGCCAGCAGTTTCTCCCGCTCTGGAAACACCATATATTTT. The chain uses TRBV28 and TRBJ1-3; D gene unclear. Germline CDR1 MDHEN, CDR2 SYDVKM. This CDR3 comprises 14 residues. V dropped 3 bases and J dropped 0 bases, with 6 bases sitting between them.

Written as DNA, the CDR3 is TGTGCCAGCAGCCCACCCTCTATTGTGGGAGTTGATGAGACCCAGTACTTC. As protein: CASSPPSIVGVDETQYF. The V and J genes are TRBV7-9 and TRBJ2-5, with D tentatively TRBD2 (5 bases). CDR1 and CDR2 from the germline V gene are SEHNR and FQNEAQ (reference sequence). This CDR3 is 17 amino acids long. The V and J ends lost 5 bases and 5 bases respectively, with 24 bases between them.

This chain links TRBV11-2 with TRBJ2-7; 9 bases line up with TRBD1. This CDR3 has 14 residues. V lost 2 bases to trimming and J lost 3 bases; unmatched junction nucleotides: 2. The germline gives CDR1 SGHAT, CDR2 FQNNGV. Here the CDR3 reads CASSLTGQGYEQYF. CDR3 nucleotides: TGTGCCAGCAGCTTAACGGGACAGGGCTACGAGCAGTACTTC.

The V and J genes are TRBV5-4 and TRBJ1-3, with D perhaps matching TRBD1 (6 bases). V was shortened by 0 bases and J by 4 bases, with 14 bases between the two germline ends. Germline CDR1 reads SGHNT; CDR2 reads YYREEE (reference sequence). The CDR3 loop spans 16 amino acids. The CDR3: CASSLDRETSGNTIYF. The CDR3, as DNA: TGTGCCAGCAGCTTGGACAGGGAAACGTCCGGAAACACCATATATTTT. Using reference TRBV5-4 and TRBJ1-3 for the parts outside the CDR3, the full variable domain is ETGVTQSPTHLIKTRGQQVTLRCSSQSGHNTVSWYQQALGQGPQFIFQYYREEENGRGNFPPRFSGLQFPNYSSELNVNALELDDSALYLCASSLDRETSGNTIYFGEGSWLTVV.

As regards this clone: Different DNA sequences within this sample yield the same CDR3. The chain is built from TRBV7-9 and TRBJ2-7, with D perhaps matching TRBD1 (5 bases). V gave up 5 bases and J gave up 4 bases, with 9 bases separating them. The CDR3 length is 12 residues. The germline V gene encodes CDR1 SEHNR and CDR2 FQNEAQ (reference sequence). The CDR3 here is CASSPAGYEQYF. CDR3 coding DNA: TGTGCCAGCAGCCCAGCAGGGTACGAGCAGTACTTC.